Presented here are 10 T cell receptor beta chains from one specimen sequenced in a study of cytomegalovirus exposure and HLA in healthy donors. Only in-frame clones appear in the TCRdb table, and some are missing; sequencing was by immunoSEQ multiplex PCR. The data hold around 80,000 clones, with roughly 94% observed a single time. The sequenced sample was PBMCs. These receptor sequences come from a woman younger than 30 in good health and CMV-seronegative.

The count of this clone is one. The V and J genes are TRBV5-1 and TRBJ1-6; no clear D gene. Trimming took off 2 bases at V and 8 bases at J, with 14 bases between the two ends. The CDR3 is made up of 15 amino acids. Germline CDR1 is SGHRS and CDR2 is YFSETQ. CDR3 in DNA: TGCGCCAGCAGCTTTGACGGAAGGAGTCATTCACCCCTCCACTTT. Translating it yields CASSFDGRSHSPLHF. Based on the CDR3 plus reference TRBV5-1 and TRBJ1-6, the full variable domain is KAGVTQTPRYLIKTRGQQVTLSCSPISGHRSVSWYQQTPGQGLQFLFEYFSETQRNKGNFPGRFSGRQFSNSRSEMNVSTLELGDSALYLCASSFDGRSHSPLHFGNGTRLTVT.

The chain joins TRBV11-3 to TRBJ2-3; TRBD2 agrees at 9 bases. The CDR3 consists of 19 residues. CDR1 SGHNT and CDR2 YENEEA come from the germline V gene. The V segment lost 5 bases and the J segment 2 bases; nucleotides outside the gene matches: 17. CDR3 in amino acids: CASSLGLAGGPKITDTQYF. In DNA, the CDR3 is TGTGCCAGCAGCCTGGGACTGGCGGGAGGGCCGAAGATCACAGATACGCAGTATTTT.

J is TRBJ1-2 and V is TRBV7-6; 8 bases fit TRBD1. The ends lost 5 bases at V and 4 bases at J; junction bases unmatched: 6. CDR1 is SGHVS, CDR2 FNYEAQ, per germline. The CDR3 runs to 14 residues. CDR3 region: CASSPQGDFYGYTF. The CDR3 DNA follows: TGTGCCAGCAGCCCACAGGGGGATTTCTATGGCTACACCTTC.

This clone occurred once. V is TRBV4-3 and J is TRBJ2-7; the D gene is possibly TRBD1 (6 bases). Germline V lookup: CDR1 LGHNA, CDR2 YSLEER. This CDR3 is built from 14 residues. V lost 4 bases, J lost 2 bases, and 12 bases lay in between. In DNA form, the CDR3 reads TGCGCCAGCAGCCCCCACCAGGGGCCCTACGAGCAGTACTTC. Protein product: CASSPHQGPYEQYF.

This clone appeared once. This chain uses TRBV28 with TRBJ2-7, with 8 bases fitting TRBD2. The length of the CDR3 is 18 residues. CDR1 MDHEN and CDR2 SYDVKM come from the germline V gene. V was clipped by 4 bases and J by 1 base; unmatched bases: 15. In DNA, the CDR3 is TGTGCCAGCAGTTCCCCCAGCGGGAGAGCCGACCTATCCTACGAGCAGTACTTC. As protein: CASSSPSGRADLSYEQYF.

This chain links TRBV4-1 with TRBJ2-7; 14 bases are a match to TRBD2. Germline V gene sequence: CDR1 MGHRA, CDR2 YSYEKL. CDR3 length equals 17 residues. V gave up 5 bases and J gave up 0 bases; unmatched junction bases: 6. The CDR3 coding sequence is TGCGCCAGCAGCGCCTGGGGACTAGCGGGGGACTCCTACGAGCAGTACTTC. Amino acid sequence: CASSAWGLAGDSYEQYF.

J is TRBJ1-1 and V is TRBV6-5; 10 nucleotides match TRBD1. V dropped 5 bases and J dropped 8; count of bases not matched to a gene: 11. Per germline, CDR1 MNHEY and CDR2 SVGAGI. The CDR3 is 15 amino acids. DNA of the CDR3: TGTGCCAGCAGTCGAAGACAGGGGGCAGCCCTGGAAGCTTTCTTT. Encoded protein: CASSRRQGAALEAFF.

V gene TRBV6-5 combines with J gene TRBJ2-1, with 7 positions matching TRBD2. The CDR3 is made up of 15 amino acids. Germline CDR1 reads MNHEY; CDR2 reads SVGAGI. V lost 6 bases and J lost 4; bases outside the gene matches: 9. For the CDR3, the DNA is TGTGCCAGCAGCCTAAGCGGGGAGGGTTACAATGAGCAGTTCTTC. Protein: CASSLSGEGYNEQFF.

This clone showed up just once. The J gene is TRBJ1-1, the V gene TRBV14; tentative D call: TRBD1 (6 bases). The V end lost 4 bases, the J end lost 0 bases, and 18 bases lay between the germline ends. Germline lookup yields CDR1 SGHDN and CDR2 FVKESK. This CDR3 has 17 amino acids. The CDR3 protein is CASSLLGAGTMNTEAFF. Written as DNA, the CDR3 is TGTGCCAGCAGCCTCTTGGGGGCAGGAACCATGAACACTGAAGCTTTCTTT.

This sequence joins TRBV5-1 and TRBJ1-3; 7 bases match TRBD1. The ends lost 2 bases at V and 2 bases at J; junction bases unmatched: 10. Germline CDR1 reads SGHRS; CDR2 reads YFSETQ. The CDR3 totals 17 residues. The CDR3 nucleotides read TGCGCCAGCAGCTTCGCCGCCAGGGGGGCGCCTGGAAACACCATATATTTT. Protein: CASSFAARGAPGNTIYF.